The next 21 T cell receptor beta chains were all read from a single sample in a study of blood T cell repertoires in COVID-19 (dated by TCRdb to about 2020). Library prep was done by the immunoSEQ multiplex PCR assay. TCRdb's version of the immuneACCESS table is confined to in-frame rearrangements and falls short of the full clone set. An unresolved V gene accounts for under half of the shortfall where checked; the remainder is of unknown origin. For this sample there are under 300,000 clones; about 89% appear just once. In total, the top ten clones hold approximately 1.9% of the sample. The specimen was PBMCs or T cells enriched from blood (not recorded which). The receptors were gathered from a woman aged 18 to 35 who had recovered from COVID-19.

DNA for the CDR3: TGTGCCAGTAGGATCGGGGGGAACACTGAAGCTTTCTTT. Translating it yields CASRIGGNTEAFF. The rearrangement links TRBV19 to TRBJ1-1; possibly TRBD1 for D (5 bases). This CDR3 is built from 13 residues. The V gene's germline CDR1 is LNHDA and CDR2 SQIVND (reference sequence). Trimming cost V 6 bases and J 1 base, with 9 bases left between them.

V and J are TRBV5-5 and TRBJ2-5; unclear D gene. Trimming stripped 2 bases from V and 1 base from J, with 6 bases between. The germline V gene encodes CDR1 SGHKS and CDR2 YYEKEE (reference sequence). CDR3 length: 13 amino acids. This CDR3 reads CASSFGPQETQYF. The CDR3 nucleotides read TGTGCCAGCAGCTTTGGCCCCCAAGAGACCCAGTACTTC.

This clone was picked up a small number of times. V gene TRBV9 combines with J gene TRBJ1-6; D ambiguous. V was pared by 0 bases and J by 9 bases, with 10 bases between. The CDR3 has 14 amino acids. Germline V lookup: CDR1 SGDLS, CDR2 YYNGEE. The CDR3 region has the DNA TGTGCCAGCAGCGTAGGAGGGCGACGTTCACCCCTCCACTTT. It codes for CASSVGGRRSPLHF.

This clone was detected only once. The chain joins TRBV2 to TRBJ1-4; D is undetermined. This CDR3 spans 17 amino acids. The V end was cut by 3 bases, the J end by 0 bases, with 14 bases between. Germline V gene data show CDR1 as SNHLY and CDR2 as FYNNEI. This CDR3 is CASSDSPGGATNEKLFF. CDR3 sequence (DNA): TGTGCCAGCAGTGACAGTCCTGGAGGAGCAACTAATGAAAAACTGTTTTTT. The full variable domain, rest sourced from reference TRBV2 and TRBJ1-4, is EPEVTQTPSHQVTQMGQEVILRCVPISNHLYFYWYRQILGQKVEFLVSFYNNEISEKSEIFDDQFSVERPDGSNFTLKIRSTKLEDSAMYFCASSDSPGGATNEKLFFGSGTQLSVL.

The J gene is TRBJ2-5, the V gene TRBV19, with 7 nucleotides matching TRBD2. The V gene's germline CDR1 is LNHDA and CDR2 SQIVND (reference sequence). The CDR3 is 11 amino acids. Unmatched junction bases numbered 0, after V lost 6 bases and J lost 5 bases. The DNA for the CDR3 is TGTGCCAGTAGGGGGGGGGAGACCCAGTACTTC. The encoded protein is CASRGGETQYF.

This clone has more than one count but fewer than ten. The chain has TRBV27 and TRBJ1-3; unclear D gene. The germline gives CDR1 MNHEY, CDR2 SMNVEV (reference sequence). The V gene lost 2 bases and the J gene lost 0 bases, with 11 bases spanning the gap. The length of the CDR3 is 16 residues. CDR3 region: CASSLRVRSSGNTIYF. CDR3 DNA: TGTGCCAGCAGTTTACGGGTGAGGAGCTCTGGAAACACCATATATTTT.

In DNA form, the CDR3 reads TGTGCCAGCAGTTTTCCAGGGAGGAACGAGCAGTACTTC. As protein: CASSFPGRNEQYF. The chain carries TRBV27 and TRBJ2-7, with D perhaps matching TRBD2 (6 bases). The CDR3 length is 13 residues. From germline, CDR1 is MNHEY and CDR2 SMNVEV (reference sequence). Trimming left V 3 bases short and J 5 bases short, with 11 bases between.

This chain links TRBV7-9 with TRBJ2-6; D is undetermined. Germline V gene sequence: CDR1 SEHNR, CDR2 FQNEAQ (reference sequence). V lost 1 base and J 0 bases, leaving 7 bases between the germline ends. CDR3 length: 16 residues. The DNA of the CDR3 is TGTGCCAGCAGCTTAGGTGACTTCTCTGGGGCCAACGTCCTGACTTTC. Translating it yields CASSLGDFSGANVLTF. Using reference TRBV7-9 and TRBJ2-6 for the parts outside the CDR3, the full variable domain is DTGVSQNPRHKITKRGQNVTFRCDPISEHNRLYWYRQTLGQGPEFLTYFQNEAQLEKSRLLSDRFSAERPKGSFSTLEIQRTEQGDSAMYLCASSLGDFSGANVLTFGAGSRLTVL.

The J gene is TRBJ2-7, the V gene TRBV20-1; 9 positions match TRBD2. The CDR3 has 13 amino acids. V lost 3 bases to trimming and J lost 6 bases; unmatched junction nucleotides: 6. CDR1 is DFQATT and CDR2 is SNEGSKA in the germline V gene (reference sequence). CDR3 amino acids: CSASPSGKGEQYF. CDR3 DNA: TGCAGTGCTAGTCCTAGCGGGAAGGGCGAGCAGTACTTC.

V and J are TRBV13 and TRBJ1-5; perhaps TRBD1 as D (5 bases). The CDR3 runs to 16 residues. V gave up 2 bases and J gave up 4 bases, with 15 bases separating them. CDR1 and CDR2 (germline): PRHDT, FYEKMQ (reference sequence). CDR3 region: CASSLKFRTQNQPQHF. In nucleotides, the CDR3 is TGTGCCAGCAGCTTAAAATTTCGGACACAAAATCAGCCCCAGCATTTT.

The chain combines TRBV13 with TRBJ1-1; no clear D. The germline V gene encodes CDR1 PRHDT and CDR2 FYEKMQ (reference sequence). This CDR3 has 16 amino acids. The V end was cut by 1 base, the J end by 1 base, with 13 bases between. The CDR3 DNA reads TGTGCCAGCAGCTTAGTCGGAAGACGGAGGAACACTGAAGCTTTCTTT. Its protein is CASSLVGRRRNTEAFF.

The table lists this clone with many counts. J is TRBJ1-5 and V is TRBV2, with D tentatively TRBD1 (5 bases). CDR3 length equals 14 residues. Per germline, CDR1 SNHLY and CDR2 FYNNEI. V shed 6 bases and J shed 1 base, with 10 bases lying between them. The CDR3 reads CASRKGSSNQPQHF. CDR3 nucleotide sequence: TGTGCCAGCAGGAAGGGGTCAAGCAATCAGCCCCAGCATTTT. The variable domain in full, with the rest retrieved from reference TRBV2 and TRBJ1-5, is EPEVTQTPSHQVTQMGQEVILRCVPISNHLYFYWYRQILGQKVEFLVSFYNNEISEKSEIFDDQFSVERPDGSNFTLKIRSTKLEDSAMYFCASRKGSSNQPQHFGDGTRLSIL.

This clone was seen only once. This chain links TRBV5-1 with TRBJ1-2; TRBD1 agrees at 11 bases. Germline CDR1 SGHRS, CDR2 YFSETQ. The CDR3 loop spans 14 amino acids. J lost 3 bases, V lost 4 bases, and 2 bases had no gene match. This chain's CDR3 is CASSRGQGDYGYTF. The CDR3 bases are TGCGCCAGCAGCCGGGGACAGGGGGACTATGGCTACACCTTC.

The chain combines TRBV7-8 with TRBJ1-2; tentative D call: TRBD1 (5 bases). CDR1 and CDR2 from the germline V gene are SGHVS and FQNEAQ. This CDR3 region has 15 residues. V shed 3 bases and J shed 2 bases, with 13 bases lying between them. In nucleotides, the CDR3 is TGTGCCAGCAGCTTTGGACAACTGTCGAACTATGGCTACACCTTC. Amino acid sequence: CASSFGQLSNYGYTF. The variable domain in full, with the rest retrieved from reference TRBV7-8 and TRBJ1-2, is GAGVSQSPRYKVAKRGQDVALRCDPISGHVSLFWYQQALGQGPEFLTYFQNEAQLDKSGLPSDRFFAERPEGSVSTLKIQRTQQEDSAVYLCASSFGQLSNYGYTFGSGTRLTVV.

This sequence joins TRBV6-5 and TRBJ1-1; no firm D call. The germline V gene has CDR1 MNHEY and CDR2 SVGAGI. The germline V and J ends were trimmed by 11 bases and 5 bases, with 15 bases remaining between them. The CDR3 is 12 amino acids. The CDR3 nucleotides are TGTGCCGCCCGGCCGGCGGGGACTGAAGCTTTCTTT. It is translated as CAARPAGTEAFF.

CDR3 in DNA: TGCAGCGTCCTAATCCCCTCCGGGACAGGGAACACTGAAGCTTTCTTT. Translation gives CSVLIPSGTGNTEAFF. The chain links TRBV29-1 to TRBJ1-1; 8 bases are a match to TRBD1. Germline V CDR1 and CDR2: SQVTM, ANQGSEA. Germline trimming cut 6 bases from V and 1 base from J; bases unmatched to any gene: 13. The CDR3 length is 16 residues.

The chain is built from TRBV7-2 and TRBJ1-1; no clear D gene. The CDR3 covers 17 residues. Germline lookup yields CDR1 SGHTA and CDR2 FQGNSA. Trimming took off 6 bases at V and 0 bases at J, with 20 bases between the two ends. The CDR3 DNA reads TGTGCCAGCAGTCGATCTTCCGGGATTCGGTTGAACACTGAAGCTTTCTTT. It specifies CASSRSSGIRLNTEAFF. Together with reference TRBV7-2 and TRBJ1-1, the CDR3 gives the full variable domain: GAGVSQSPSNKVTEKGKDVELRCDPISGHTALYWYRQSLGQGLEFLIYFQGNSAPDKSGLPSDRFSAERTGGSVSTLTIQRTQQEDSAVYLCASSRSSGIRLNTEAFFGQGTRLTVV.

The V gene is TRBV2, the J gene TRBJ1-5, with D unresolved. Trimming cost V 5 bases and J 7 bases, with 9 bases left between them. The CDR3 runs 12 residues. Germline CDR1 SNHLY, CDR2 FYNNEI. This CDR3 reads CASSSEGQPQHF. The CDR3, as DNA: TGTGCCAGCAGTTCAGAGGGACAGCCCCAGCATTTT.

As DNA, the CDR3 is TGCGCCAGCAGCTTGGACACTAAGTCCGGGCAGTACTTC. Translation: CASSLDTKSGQYF. The chain combines TRBV5-1 with TRBJ2-7; D gene ambiguous. Germline lookup yields CDR1 SGHRS and CDR2 YFSETQ. With 0 bases removed from V and 9 bases from J, the gap between germline ends came to 13 bases. The CDR3 contains 13 residues. The full variable domain, completed using reference TRBV5-1 and TRBJ2-7, is KAGVTQTPRYLIKTRGQQVTLSCSPISGHRSVSWYQQTPGQGLQFLFEYFSETQRNKGNFPGRFSGRQFSNSRSEMNVSTLELGDSALYLCASSLDTKSGQYFGPGTRLTVT.

CDR3 sequence: CASSPPGQFFPTEAFF. As DNA, the CDR3 is TGTGCCAGCAGCCCTCCGGGACAGTTTTTTCCCACTGAAGCTTTCTTT. The chain is built from TRBV5-4 and TRBJ1-1; 7 bases are a match to TRBD1. The CDR3 extends over 16 amino acids. Looked up from germline, CDR1 is SGHNT and CDR2 is YYREEE (reference sequence). J gave up 4 bases and V 4 bases, and 13 bases lay outside the gene matches.

This clone was counted between two and nine times. The chain uses TRBV4-3 and TRBJ2-5, with 7 bases lining up with TRBD2. V gave up 2 bases and J gave up 0 bases; unmatched junction bases: 9. Per the germline V gene, CDR1 is LGHNA and CDR2 is YSLEER. CDR3 length: 17 residues. The CDR3 DNA reads as TGCGCCAGCAGCCAACTCCTCCTCGGGACTAACCAAGAGACCCAGTACTTC. The encoded protein is CASSQLLLGTNQETQYF.